This T cell receptor beta chain was sequenced during a study of cytomegalovirus exposure and HLA in healthy donors. CDR1 and CDR2 (germline): LGHNT, FRNRAP. Trimming shortened V by 4 bases and J by 8 bases, and 18 bases separated the two germline ends. This CDR3 comprises 15 residues. PCR involved 60 Vbeta and 13 Jbeta primers. Assay used: immunoSEQ multiplex PCR; TCRdb lists only in-frame clones, some missing. The sample includes approximately 180,000 clones, about four fifths of them seen just once. The V call is TRBV12-5, the J call TRBJ2-1, with D possibly being TRBD2 (5 bases). The sequencing input was PBMCs. This TCR was recovered from a woman between 18 and 30 years old in good health and CMV-seronegative. CDR3 bases: TGTGCTAGTGGTTCCGCCGGGGAGTTCGTCCATGAGCAGTTCTTC. Protein sequence: CASGSAGEFVHEQFF. Variable domain in full (rest from reference TRBV12-5 and TRBJ2-1): DARVTQTPRHKVTEMGQEVTMRCQPILGHNTVFWYRQTMMQGLELLAYFRNRAPLDDSGMPKDRFSAEMPDATLATLKIQPSEPRDSAVYFCASGSAGEFVHEQFFGPGTRLTVL.